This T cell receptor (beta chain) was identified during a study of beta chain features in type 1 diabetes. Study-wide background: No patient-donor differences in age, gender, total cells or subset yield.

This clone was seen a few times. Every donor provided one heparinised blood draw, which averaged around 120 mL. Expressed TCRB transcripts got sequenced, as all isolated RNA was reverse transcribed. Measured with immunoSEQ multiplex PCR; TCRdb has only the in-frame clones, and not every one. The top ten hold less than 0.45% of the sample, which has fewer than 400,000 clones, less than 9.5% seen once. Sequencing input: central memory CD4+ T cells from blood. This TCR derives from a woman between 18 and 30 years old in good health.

CDR3 in amino acids: CASIIGSGYTF. The DNA of the CDR3 is TGTGCCAGCATCATAGGGTCCGGCTACACCTTC. V is TRBV7-9 and J is TRBJ1-2; D is undetermined. CDR3 length: 11 amino acids. Between the trimmed V and J ends, which lost 7 bases and 8 bases, there was a span of 11 bases. Looked up from germline, CDR1 is SEHNR and CDR2 is FQNEAQ (reference sequence).